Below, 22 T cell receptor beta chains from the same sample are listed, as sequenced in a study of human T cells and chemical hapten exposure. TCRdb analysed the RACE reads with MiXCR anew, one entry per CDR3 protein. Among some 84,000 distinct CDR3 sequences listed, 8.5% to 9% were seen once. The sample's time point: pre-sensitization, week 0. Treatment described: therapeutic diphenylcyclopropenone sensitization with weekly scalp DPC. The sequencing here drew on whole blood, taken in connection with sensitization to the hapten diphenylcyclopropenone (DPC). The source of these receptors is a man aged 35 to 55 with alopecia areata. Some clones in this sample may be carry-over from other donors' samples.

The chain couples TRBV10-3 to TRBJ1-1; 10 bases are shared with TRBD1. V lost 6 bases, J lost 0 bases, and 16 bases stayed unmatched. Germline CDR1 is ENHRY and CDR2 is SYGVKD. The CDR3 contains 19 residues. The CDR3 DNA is TGTGCCATCAGACCGGGACAGGGGACCGGGGCAAAGATGAACACTGAAGCTTTCTTT. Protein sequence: CAIRPGQGTGAKMNTEAFF.

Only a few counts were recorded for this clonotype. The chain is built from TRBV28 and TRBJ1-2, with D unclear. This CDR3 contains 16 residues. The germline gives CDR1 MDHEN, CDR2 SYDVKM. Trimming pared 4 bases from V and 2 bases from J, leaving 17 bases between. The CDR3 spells CASSSLVPSRNYGYTF. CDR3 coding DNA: TGTGCCAGCAGTTCGCTCGTCCCAAGCAGAAACTATGGCTACACCTTC.

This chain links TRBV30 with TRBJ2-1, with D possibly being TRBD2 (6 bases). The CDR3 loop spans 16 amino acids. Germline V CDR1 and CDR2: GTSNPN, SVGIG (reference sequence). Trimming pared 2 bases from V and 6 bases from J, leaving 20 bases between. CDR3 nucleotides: TGTGCCTGGAGTCCCGGAGGACCTAGCGTAGCCAATGAGCAGTTCTTC. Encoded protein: CAWSPGGPSVANEQFF.

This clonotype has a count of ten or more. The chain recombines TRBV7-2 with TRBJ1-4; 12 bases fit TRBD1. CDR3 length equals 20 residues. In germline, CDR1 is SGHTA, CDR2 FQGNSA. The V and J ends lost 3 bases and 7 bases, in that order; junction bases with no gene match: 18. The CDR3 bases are TGTGCCAGCAGCTTGGTCCCCTCCGGGACAGGGGGCTTTGCCGGTGAAAAACTGTTTTTT. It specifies CASSLVPSGTGGFAGEKLFF. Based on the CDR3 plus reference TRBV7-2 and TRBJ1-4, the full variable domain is GAGVSQSPSNKVTEKGKDVELRCDPISGHTALYWYRQSLGQGLEFLIYFQGNSAPDKSGLPSDRFSAERTGGSVSTLTIQRTQQEDSAVYLCASSLVPSGTGGFAGEKLFFGSGTQLSVL.

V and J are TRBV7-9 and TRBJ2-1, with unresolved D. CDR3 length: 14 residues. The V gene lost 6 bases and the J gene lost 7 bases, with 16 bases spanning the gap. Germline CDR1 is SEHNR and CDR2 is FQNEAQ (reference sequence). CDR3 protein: CASRLIGTVNEQFF. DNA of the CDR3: TGTGCCAGCAGATTAATCGGTACGGTGAATGAGCAGTTCTTC. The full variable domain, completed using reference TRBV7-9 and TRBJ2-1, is DTGVSQNPRHKITKRGQNVTFRCDPISEHNRLYWYRQTLGQGPEFLTYFQNEAQLEKSRLLSDRFSAERPKGSFSTLEIQRTEQGDSAMYLCASRLIGTVNEQFFGPGTRLTVL.

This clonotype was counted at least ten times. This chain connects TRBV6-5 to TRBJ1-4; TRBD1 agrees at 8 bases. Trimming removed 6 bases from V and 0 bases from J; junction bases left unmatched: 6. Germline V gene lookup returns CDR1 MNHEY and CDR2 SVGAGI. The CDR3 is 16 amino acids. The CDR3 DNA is TGTGCCAGCAGCCATGGACAGGGAGCAACTAATGAAAAACTGTTTTTT. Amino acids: CASSHGQGATNEKLFF.

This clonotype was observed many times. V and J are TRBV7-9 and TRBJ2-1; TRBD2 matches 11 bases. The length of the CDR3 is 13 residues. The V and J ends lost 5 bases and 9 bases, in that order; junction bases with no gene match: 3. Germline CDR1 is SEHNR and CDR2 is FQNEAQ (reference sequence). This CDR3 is CASSPGLAAEQFF. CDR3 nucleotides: TGTGCCAGCAGCCCGGGACTAGCGGCTGAGCAGTTCTTC.

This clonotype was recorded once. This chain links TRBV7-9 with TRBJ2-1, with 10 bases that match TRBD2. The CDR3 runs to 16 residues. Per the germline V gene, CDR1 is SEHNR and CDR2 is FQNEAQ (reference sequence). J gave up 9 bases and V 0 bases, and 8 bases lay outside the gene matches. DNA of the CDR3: TGTGCCAGCAGCTTAGCGGTGATAGCGGGAGGTGTTGAGCAGTTCTTC. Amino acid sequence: CASSLAVIAGGVEQFF.

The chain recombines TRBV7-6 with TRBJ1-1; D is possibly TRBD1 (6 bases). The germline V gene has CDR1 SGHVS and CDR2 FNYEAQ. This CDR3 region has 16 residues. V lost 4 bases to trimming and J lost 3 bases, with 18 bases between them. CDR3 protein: CASSWGRNRVDTEAFF. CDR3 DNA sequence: TGTGCCAGCAGCTGGGGAAGGAACAGGGTGGACACTGAAGCTTTCTTT.

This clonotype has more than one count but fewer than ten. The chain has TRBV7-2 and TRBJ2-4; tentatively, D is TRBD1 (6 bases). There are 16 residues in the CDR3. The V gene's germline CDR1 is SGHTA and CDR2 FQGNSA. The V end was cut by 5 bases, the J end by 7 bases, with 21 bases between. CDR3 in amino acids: CASSPEGGSLGNIQYF. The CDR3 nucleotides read TGTGCCAGCAGCCCTGAAGGGGGATCGCTCGGCAACATTCAGTACTTC.

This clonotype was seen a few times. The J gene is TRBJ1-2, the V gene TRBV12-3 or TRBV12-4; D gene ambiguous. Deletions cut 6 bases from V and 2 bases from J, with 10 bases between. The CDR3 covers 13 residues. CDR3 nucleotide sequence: TGTGCCAGCAGCTCTGGACTGAACTATGGCTACACCTTC. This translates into CASSSGLNYGYTF.

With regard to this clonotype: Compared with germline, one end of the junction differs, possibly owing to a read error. CDR3 nucleotide sequence: TGTGCCAGTAGTGTAGATTCCGGGACTAGCGCACGGGAGCAGTTCTTC. This translates into CASSVDSGTSAREQFF. This chain links TRBV19 with TRBJ2-1; the match to TRBD2 covers 10 bases. The CDR3 has 16 amino acids. Per germline, CDR1 LNHDA and CDR2 SQIVND (reference sequence). Using reference TRBV19 and TRBJ2-1 for the parts outside the CDR3, the full variable domain is DGGITQSPKYLFRKEGQNVTLSCEQNLNHDAMYWYRQDPGQGLRLIYYSQIVNDFQKGDIAEGYSVSREKKESFPLTVTSAQKNPTAFYLCASSVDSGTSAREQFFGPGTRLTVL.

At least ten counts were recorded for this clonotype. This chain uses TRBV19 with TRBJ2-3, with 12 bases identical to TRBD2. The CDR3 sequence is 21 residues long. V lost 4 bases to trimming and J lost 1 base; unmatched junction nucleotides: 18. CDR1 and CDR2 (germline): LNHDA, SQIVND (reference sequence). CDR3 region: CASSRTPPGTSGFTRTDTQYF. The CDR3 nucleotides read TGTGCCAGTAGTAGGACCCCCCCCGGGACTAGCGGGTTCACCCGCACAGATACGCAGTATTTT.

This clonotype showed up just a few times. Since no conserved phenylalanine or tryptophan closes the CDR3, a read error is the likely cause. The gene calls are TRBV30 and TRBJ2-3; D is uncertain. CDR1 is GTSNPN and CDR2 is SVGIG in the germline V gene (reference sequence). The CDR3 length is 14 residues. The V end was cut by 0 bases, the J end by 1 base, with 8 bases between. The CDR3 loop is CAWSVSLGTDTQYS. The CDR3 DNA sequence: TGTGCCTGGAGTGTGTCCCTGGGCACAGATACGCAGTATTCT.

CDR3 sequence (DNA): TGTGCCAGCAGCTCGACAGCGACGGGGGAGACCCAGTACTTC. It translates to CASSSTATGETQYF. V is TRBV7-2 and J is TRBJ2-5; possibly TRBD1 or TRBD2 for D (5 bases each). The length of the CDR3 is 14 residues. Germline assignment: CDR1 SGHTA and CDR2 FQGNSA. V lost 4 bases, J lost 5 bases, and 14 bases lay in between.

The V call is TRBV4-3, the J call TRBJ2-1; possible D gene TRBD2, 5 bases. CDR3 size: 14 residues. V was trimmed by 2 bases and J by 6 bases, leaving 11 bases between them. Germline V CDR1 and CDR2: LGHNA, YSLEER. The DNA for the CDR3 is TGCGCCAGCAGCCAAAGCGGCCTCCCCAATGAGCAGTTCTTC. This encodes CASSQSGLPNEQFF.

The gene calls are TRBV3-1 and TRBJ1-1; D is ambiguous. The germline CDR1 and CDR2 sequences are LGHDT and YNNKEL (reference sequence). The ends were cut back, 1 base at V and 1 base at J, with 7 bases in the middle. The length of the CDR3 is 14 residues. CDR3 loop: CASSQAHRNTEAFF. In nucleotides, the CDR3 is TGTGCCAGCAGCCAAGCCCACAGGAACACTGAAGCTTTCTTT.

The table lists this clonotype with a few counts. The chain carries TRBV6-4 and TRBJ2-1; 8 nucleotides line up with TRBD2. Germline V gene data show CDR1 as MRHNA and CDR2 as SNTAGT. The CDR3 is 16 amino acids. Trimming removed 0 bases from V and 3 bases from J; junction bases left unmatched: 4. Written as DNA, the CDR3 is TGTGCCAGCAGTGACTCGGGTAGCGGGAACTACAATGAGCAGTTCTTC. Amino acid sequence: CASSDSGSGNYNEQFF.

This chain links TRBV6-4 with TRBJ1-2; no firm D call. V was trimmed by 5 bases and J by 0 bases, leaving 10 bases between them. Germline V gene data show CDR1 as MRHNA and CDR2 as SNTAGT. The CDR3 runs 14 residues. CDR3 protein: CASSPSIANYGYTF. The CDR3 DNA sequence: TGTGCCAGCAGTCCCTCGATAGCTAACTATGGCTACACCTTC.

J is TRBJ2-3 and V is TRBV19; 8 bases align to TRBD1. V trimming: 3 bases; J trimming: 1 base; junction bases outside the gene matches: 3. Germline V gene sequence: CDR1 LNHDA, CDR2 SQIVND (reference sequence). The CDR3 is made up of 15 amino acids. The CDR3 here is CASSIKTGGTDTQYF. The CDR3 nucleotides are TGTGCCAGTAGTATCAAGACAGGGGGCACAGATACGCAGTATTTT.

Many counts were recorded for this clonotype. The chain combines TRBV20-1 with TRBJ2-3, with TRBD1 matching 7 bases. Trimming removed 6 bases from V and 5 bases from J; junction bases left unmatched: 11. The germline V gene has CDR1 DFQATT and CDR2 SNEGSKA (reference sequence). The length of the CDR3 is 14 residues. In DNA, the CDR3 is TGCAGTGCCCACCGGGACCCAGGGGGAGATACGCAGTATTTT. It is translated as CSAHRDPGGDTQYF.

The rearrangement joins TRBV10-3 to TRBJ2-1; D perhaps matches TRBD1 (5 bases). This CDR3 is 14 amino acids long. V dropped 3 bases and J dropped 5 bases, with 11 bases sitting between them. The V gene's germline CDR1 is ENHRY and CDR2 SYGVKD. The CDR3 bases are TGTGCCATCAGTGACAGGGTCCCAAACAATGAGCAGTTCTTC. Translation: CAISDRVPNNEQFF.